This T cell receptor (beta chain) derives from a study of OX40 agonist ivuxolimab in advanced cancers. Some background on the complete study: Ivuxolimab was an agonistic, fully human IgG2 monoclonal antibody directed against OX40 (CD134), a costimulatory receptor. Intravenous ivuxolimab was administered to patients every 2 weeks at six dose levels: 0.01, 0.1, 0.3, 1.5, 3 and 10 mg/kg. Among the approximately 54 dose-escalation patients, 19 had hepatocellular carcinoma, 15 or so melanoma, 9 renal cell carcinoma and 9 head and neck cancer. Three dose-escalation patients achieved partial responses, one with hepatocellular carcinoma and two with cutaneous melanoma. Prior anti-PD-1, anti-PD-L1 or anti-CTLA-4 therapy was permitted, and checkpoint inhibitors had been received by about 44% of dose-escalation patients. The dose-escalation cohort was 82.7% male with a mean age of about 65 years, ranging from roughly 23 to 80. Peripheral TCRbeta sequencing was intended to test whether TCR sequence diversity was altered and clonal T-cell expansion was caused by ivuxolimab. The monotherapy dose-escalation portion (N ≈ 55 patients) of the phase I ivuxolimab trial is reported in the paper. What the study reported, not specific to this receptor: Antigen specificity was not determined for the clonally expanded peripheral T cells. After ivuxolimab, more expanded clones were found on average in CD8+ T cells than in CD4+ T cells. Partial responders in the 0.1-3.0 mg/kg groups had among the lowest normalized peripheral clonal expansion, especially among CD8+ T cells. Low levels of normalized T-cell clonal expansion were also seen in some patients who did not respond. At doses of 0.1 to 3.0 mg/kg, clonal expansion of both CD4+ and CD8+ T cells in blood was seen between baseline and week 6.

Cut back by 6 bases and 5 bases, the V and J ends lie 1 base apart. Sequences SGHTA (CDR1) and FQGNSA (CDR2) are obtained from the germline V gene. Counted from cysteine to phenylalanine, this CDR3 has 9 amino acids. CDR3 DNA only is kept here, 27 bases in frame from base 1. Patients with a history of autoimmune disease or receiving systemic immunosuppression were excluded from the trial. Peripheral blood for TCR sequencing was drawn from every dose cohort at baseline, at cycle 4 day 1 and at cycle 7 day 1. Samples came from an open-label, multicenter, first-in-human phase I dose-escalation trial of ivuxolimab. Adults with locally advanced or metastatic head and neck squamous cell, hepatocellular, melanoma or renal cell carcinoma were enrolled in the trial. CD4+ and CD8+ T cells were sorted separately from peripheral blood before TCR sequencing. Concerning this clone: The target of this receptor is not known. Nothing much larger sits one base from this clone, and base qualities are not available.

For sequencing of the TCRbeta CDR3 region, genomic DNA was extracted from the sorted cells. The immunoSEQ Assay was used to sequence the TCRbeta CDR3 regions. TCRdb provides this immuneACCESS table in a form limited to in-frame rearrangements. Some clones are lacking; in checked studies, under half of them reflect an unresolved V gene, and why the rest are absent is not known. The sample table holds fewer than 80,000 clones, of which about nine tenths were seen once. The leading ten clones occupy 2% of the sample. The sequencing used CD4+ or CD8+ T cells sorted from blood, collected in a trial of the OX40 agonist ivuxolimab. The sequence derives from an adult with an advanced solid tumor such as melanoma, head and neck, liver or kidney cancer. This chain joins TRBV7-2 to TRBJ1-2, with the D gene too uncertain to name. The DNA sequence is TGTGCCAGCAGTTATGGCTACACCTTC. Its coded protein is CASSYGYTF.